The present T cell receptor beta chain was sequenced within a study of blood T cell repertoires in COVID-19. The table came from immunoSEQ multiplex PCR; TCRdb's copy has only in-frame clones and leaves some out. In the table there are fewer than 250,000 clones, roughly 87% of which are singletons. CDR3 length equals 16 residues. J gave up 3 bases and V 1 base, and 3 bases lay outside the gene matches. The germline gives CDR1 SGHTA, CDR2 FQGNSA. V gene TRBV7-2 combines with J gene TRBJ2-7; the match to TRBD2 covers 13 bases. This clonotype was obtained from a woman in her thirties with acute COVID-19. The sample comprised PBMCs or T cells enriched from blood (not recorded which). The CDR3 protein is CASSLELAGGNYEQYF. CDR3 nucleotides: TGTGCCAGCAGCTTAGAACTAGCGGGGGGGAACTACGAGCAGTACTTC.